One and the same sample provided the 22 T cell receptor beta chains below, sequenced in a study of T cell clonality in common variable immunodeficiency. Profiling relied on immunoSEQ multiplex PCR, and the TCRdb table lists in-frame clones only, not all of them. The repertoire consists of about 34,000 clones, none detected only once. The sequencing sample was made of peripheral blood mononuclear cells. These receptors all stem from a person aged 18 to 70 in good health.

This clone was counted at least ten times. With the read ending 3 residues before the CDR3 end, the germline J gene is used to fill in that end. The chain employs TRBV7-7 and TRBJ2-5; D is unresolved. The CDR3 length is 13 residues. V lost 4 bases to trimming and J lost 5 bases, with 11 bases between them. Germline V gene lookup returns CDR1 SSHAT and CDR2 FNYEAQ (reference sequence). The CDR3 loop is CASSSGSRETQYF. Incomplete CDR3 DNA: TGTGCCAGCAGCTCCGGCTCCAGGGAGACC.

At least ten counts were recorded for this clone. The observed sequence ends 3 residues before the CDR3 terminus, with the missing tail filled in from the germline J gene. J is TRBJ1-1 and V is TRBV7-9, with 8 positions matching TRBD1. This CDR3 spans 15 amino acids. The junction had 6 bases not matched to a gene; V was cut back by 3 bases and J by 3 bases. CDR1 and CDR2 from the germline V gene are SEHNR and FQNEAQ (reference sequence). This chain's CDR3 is CASSFQGALDTEAFF. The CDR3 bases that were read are TGTGCCAGCAGCTTCCAGGGGGCGTTGGACACTGAA.

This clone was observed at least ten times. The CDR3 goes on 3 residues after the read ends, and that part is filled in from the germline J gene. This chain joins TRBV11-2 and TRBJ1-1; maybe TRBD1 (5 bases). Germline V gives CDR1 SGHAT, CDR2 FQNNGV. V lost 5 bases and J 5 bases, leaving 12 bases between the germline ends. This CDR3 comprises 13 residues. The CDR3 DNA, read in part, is TGTGCCAGCAGCCCACGAACAGGTACTGAA. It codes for CASSPRTGTE. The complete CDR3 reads CASSPRTGTEAFF.

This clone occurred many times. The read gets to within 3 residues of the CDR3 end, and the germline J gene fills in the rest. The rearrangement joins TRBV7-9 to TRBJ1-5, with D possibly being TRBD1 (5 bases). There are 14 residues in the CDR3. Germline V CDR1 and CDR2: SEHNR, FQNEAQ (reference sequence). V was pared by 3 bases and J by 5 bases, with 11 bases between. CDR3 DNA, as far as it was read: TGTGCCAGCAGCTTTTGGGACTTAGATCAGCCC. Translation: CASSFWDLDQP. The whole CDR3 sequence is CASSFWDLDQPQHF.

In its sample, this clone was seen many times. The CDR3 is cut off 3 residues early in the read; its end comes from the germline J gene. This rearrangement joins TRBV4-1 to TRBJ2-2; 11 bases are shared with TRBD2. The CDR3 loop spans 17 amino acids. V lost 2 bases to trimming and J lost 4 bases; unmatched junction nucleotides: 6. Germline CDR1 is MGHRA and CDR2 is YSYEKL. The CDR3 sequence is CASSQLLAGVSTGELFF. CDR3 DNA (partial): TGCGCCAGCAGCCAACTACTAGCGGGAGTGAGCACCGGGGAG.

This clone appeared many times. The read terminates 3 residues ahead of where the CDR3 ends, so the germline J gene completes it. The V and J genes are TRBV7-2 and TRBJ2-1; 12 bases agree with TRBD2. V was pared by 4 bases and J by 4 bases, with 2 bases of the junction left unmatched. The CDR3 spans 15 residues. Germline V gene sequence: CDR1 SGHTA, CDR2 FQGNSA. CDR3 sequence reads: CASSSTSGRYNEQFF. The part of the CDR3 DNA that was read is TGTGCCAGCAGCTCGACTAGCGGGAGATACAATGAG.

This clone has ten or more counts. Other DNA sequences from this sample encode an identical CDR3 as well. This CDR3 reads CASSAGGQGREKLFF. Incomplete CDR3 DNA: TGTGCCAGCAGCGCCGGAGGACAGGGCCGGGAAAAA. The genes are TRBV5-4 and TRBJ1-4, with 8 nucleotides matching TRBD1. The DNA ends 3 residues before the CDR3 does, and the rest of the CDR3 is filled in from the germline J gene. With 4 bases clipped from V and 8 bases from J, the junction kept 10 bases outside the gene matches. The CDR3 is made up of 15 amino acids. CDR1 and CDR2 (germline): SGHNT, YYREEE (reference sequence).

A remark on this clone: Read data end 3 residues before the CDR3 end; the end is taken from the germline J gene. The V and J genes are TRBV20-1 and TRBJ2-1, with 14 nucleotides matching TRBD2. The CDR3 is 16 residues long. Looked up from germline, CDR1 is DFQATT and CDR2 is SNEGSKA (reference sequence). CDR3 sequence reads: CRPGTSGSEPYNEQFF. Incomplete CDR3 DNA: TGCAGACCTGGGACTAGCGGGAGTGAGCCCTACAATGAG.

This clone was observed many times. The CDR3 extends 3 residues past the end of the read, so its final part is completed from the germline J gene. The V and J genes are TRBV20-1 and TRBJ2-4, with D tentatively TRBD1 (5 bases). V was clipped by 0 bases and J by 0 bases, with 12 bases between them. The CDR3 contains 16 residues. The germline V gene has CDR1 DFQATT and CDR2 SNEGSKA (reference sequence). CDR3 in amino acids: CSARDGASLAKNIQYF. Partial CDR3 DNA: TGCAGTGCTAGAGATGGGGCTTCCCTAGCCAAAAACATT.

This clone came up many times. CDR3: CAWSRSSGSADTQYF. The covered CDR3 bases are TGTGCCTGGAGTCGGTCTAGCGGGAGTGCTGATACG. This chain uses TRBV30 with TRBJ2-3; 10 nucleotides match TRBD2. The sequence runs out 3 residues before the end of the CDR3; the remainder is reconstructed from the germline J gene. The CDR3 is 15 amino acids. Germline assignment: CDR1 GTSNPN and CDR2 SVGIG (reference sequence). The V and J ends lost 2 bases and 6 bases, in that order; junction bases with no gene match: 8.

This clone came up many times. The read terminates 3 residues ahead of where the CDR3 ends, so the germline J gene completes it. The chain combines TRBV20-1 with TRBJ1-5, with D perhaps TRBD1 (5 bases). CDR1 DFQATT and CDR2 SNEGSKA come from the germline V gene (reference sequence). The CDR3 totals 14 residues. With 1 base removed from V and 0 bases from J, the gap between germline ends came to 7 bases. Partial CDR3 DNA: TGCAGTGCTAGAGCAGGGTTTAGCAATCAGCCC. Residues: CSARAGFSNQP. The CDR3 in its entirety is CSARAGFSNQPQHF.

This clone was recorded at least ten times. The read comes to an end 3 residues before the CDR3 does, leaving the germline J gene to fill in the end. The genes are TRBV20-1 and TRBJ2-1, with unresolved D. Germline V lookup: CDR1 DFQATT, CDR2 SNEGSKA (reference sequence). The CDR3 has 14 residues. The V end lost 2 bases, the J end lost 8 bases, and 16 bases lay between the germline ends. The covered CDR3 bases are TGCAGTGCTAGAAGACAAAACAACCCACATGAG. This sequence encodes CSARRQNNPHE. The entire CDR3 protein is CSARRQNNPHEQFF.

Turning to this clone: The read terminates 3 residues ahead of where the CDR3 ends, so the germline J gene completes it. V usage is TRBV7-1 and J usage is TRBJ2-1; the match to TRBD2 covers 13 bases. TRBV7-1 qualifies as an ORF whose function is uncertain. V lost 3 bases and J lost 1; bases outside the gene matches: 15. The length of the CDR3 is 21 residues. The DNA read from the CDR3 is TGTGCCAGCAGCTCCATCCTTCGGGGACTAGCGGGAAGGAGGTCCTACAATGAG. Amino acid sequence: CASSSILRGLAGRRSYNE. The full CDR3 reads CASSSILRGLAGRRSYNEQFF.

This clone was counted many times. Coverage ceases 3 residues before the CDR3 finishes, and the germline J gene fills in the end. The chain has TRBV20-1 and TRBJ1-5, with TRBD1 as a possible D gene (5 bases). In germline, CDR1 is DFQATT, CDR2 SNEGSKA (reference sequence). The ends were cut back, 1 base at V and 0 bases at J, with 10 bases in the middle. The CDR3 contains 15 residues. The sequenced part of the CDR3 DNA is TGCAGTGCTAGAGGGGGGGGGAATAGCAATCAGCCC. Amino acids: CSARGGGNSNQP. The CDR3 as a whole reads CSARGGGNSNQPQHF.

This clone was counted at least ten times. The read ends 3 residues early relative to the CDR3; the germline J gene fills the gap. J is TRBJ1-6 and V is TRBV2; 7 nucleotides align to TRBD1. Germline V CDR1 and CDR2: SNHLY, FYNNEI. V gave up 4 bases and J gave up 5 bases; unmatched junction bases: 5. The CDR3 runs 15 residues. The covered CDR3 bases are TGTGCCAGCAGTGTACAACAGGGGAATAATTCACCC. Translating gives CASSVQQGNNSP. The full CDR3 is CASSVQQGNNSPLHF.

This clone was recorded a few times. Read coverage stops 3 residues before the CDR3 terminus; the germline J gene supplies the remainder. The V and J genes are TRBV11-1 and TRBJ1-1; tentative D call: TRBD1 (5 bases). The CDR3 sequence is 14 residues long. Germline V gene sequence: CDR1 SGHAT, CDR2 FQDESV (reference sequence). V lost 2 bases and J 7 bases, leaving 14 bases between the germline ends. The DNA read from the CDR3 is TGTGCCAGCAGCTTATCTAGGAGAAGGGGTGAA. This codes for CASSLSRRRGE. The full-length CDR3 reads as CASSLSRRRGEAFF.

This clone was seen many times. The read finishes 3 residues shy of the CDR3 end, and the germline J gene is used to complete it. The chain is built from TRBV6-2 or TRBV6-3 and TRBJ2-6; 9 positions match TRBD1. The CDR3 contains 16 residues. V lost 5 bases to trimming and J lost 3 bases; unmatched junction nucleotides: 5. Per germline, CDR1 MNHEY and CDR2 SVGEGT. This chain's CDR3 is CASSRPGQGGANVLTF. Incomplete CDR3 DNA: TGTGCCAGCAGTCGGCCGGGACAGGGTGGGGCCAACGTC.

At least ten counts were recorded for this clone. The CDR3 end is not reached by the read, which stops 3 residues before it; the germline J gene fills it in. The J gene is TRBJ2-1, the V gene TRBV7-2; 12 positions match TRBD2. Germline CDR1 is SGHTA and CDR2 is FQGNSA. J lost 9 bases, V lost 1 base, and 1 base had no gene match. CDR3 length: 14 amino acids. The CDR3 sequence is CASSLGLAGAEQFF. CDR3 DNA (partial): TGTGCCAGCAGCTTAGGACTAGCGGGAGCTGAG.

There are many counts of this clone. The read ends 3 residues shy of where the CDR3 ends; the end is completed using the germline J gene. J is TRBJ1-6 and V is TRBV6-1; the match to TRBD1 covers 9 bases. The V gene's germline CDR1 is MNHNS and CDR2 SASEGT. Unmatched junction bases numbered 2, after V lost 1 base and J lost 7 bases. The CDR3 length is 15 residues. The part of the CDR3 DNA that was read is TGTGCCAGCAGTGAAGGAACAGGGGGCAATTCACCC. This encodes CASSEGTGGNSP. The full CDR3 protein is CASSEGTGGNSPLHF.

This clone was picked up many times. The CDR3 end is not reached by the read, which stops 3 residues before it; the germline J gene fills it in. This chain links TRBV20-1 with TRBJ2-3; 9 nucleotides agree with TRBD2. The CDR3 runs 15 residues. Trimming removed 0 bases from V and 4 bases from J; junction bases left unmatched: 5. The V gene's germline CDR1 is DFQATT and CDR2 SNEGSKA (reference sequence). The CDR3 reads CSARERAGGSDTQYF. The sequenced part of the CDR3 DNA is TGCAGTGCTAGAGAAAGAGCGGGAGGATCAGATACG.

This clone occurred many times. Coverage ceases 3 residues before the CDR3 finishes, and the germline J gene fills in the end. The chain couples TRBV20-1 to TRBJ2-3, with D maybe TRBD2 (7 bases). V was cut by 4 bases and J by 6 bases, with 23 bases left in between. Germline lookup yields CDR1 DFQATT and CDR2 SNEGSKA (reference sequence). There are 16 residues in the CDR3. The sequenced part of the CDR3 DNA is TGCAGTGCTATACTGGGGGGGCCAGTCAGGGCGGATACG. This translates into CSAILGGPVRADT. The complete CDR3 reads CSAILGGPVRADTQYF.

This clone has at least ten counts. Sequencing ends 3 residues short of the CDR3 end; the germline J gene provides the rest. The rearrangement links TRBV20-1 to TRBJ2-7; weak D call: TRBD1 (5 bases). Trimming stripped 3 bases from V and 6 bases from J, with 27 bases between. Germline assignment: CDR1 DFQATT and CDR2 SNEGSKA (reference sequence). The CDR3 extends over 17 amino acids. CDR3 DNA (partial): TGCAGTGCTAGTGGGGCGTGGCAGGGTGCGCCGGGCAGCGAG. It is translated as CSASGAWQGAPGSE. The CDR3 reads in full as CSASGAWQGAPGSEQYF.